The rows below give T cell receptor beta chains drawn from one sample of a study of shared clonotypes between healthy human individuals. This table comes from immunoSEQ multiplex PCR, and its TCRdb copy is limited to in-frame clones, with some not included. The sample lists about a million clones, around 80% occurring once. Sequencing input: memory CD4+ T cells sorted from blood. The receptors were sampled from a man between 18 and 35 years old in good health. Both conserved end residues are part of each CDR3. The D gene is left open where the match is weak. Clone size, where shown, is once, few, many, or a class for clones that have expanded.

d_call: -; clone_size: -; v_call: TRBV2; j_call: TRBJ1-1; cdr3_aa: CASYGGQGTEAFF; cdr3_nt: TGTGCCAGCTACGGAGGGCAGGGCACTGAAGCTTTCTTT
d_call: -; clone_size: few; v_call: TRBV27; j_call: TRBJ1-1; cdr3_aa: CASRPRSGRFGTEAFF; cdr3_nt: TGTGCCAGCAGACCCAGGAGCGGAAGGTTCGGCACTGAAGCTTTCTTT
d_call: -; clone_size: -; v_call: TRBV21-1; j_call: TRBJ2-3; cdr3_aa: CASRPRENTADTQYF; cdr3_nt: TGTGCCAGCAGGCCCCGGGAAAACACCGCAGATACGCAGTATTTT
d_call: -; clone_size: -; v_call: TRBV5-4; j_call: TRBJ2-6; cdr3_aa: CASSPDTAGANVLTF; cdr3_nt: TGTGCCAGCAGCCCTGACACCGCTGGGGCCAACGTCCTGACTTTC
d_call: -; clone_size: few; v_call: TRBV4-1; j_call: TRBJ2-7; cdr3_aa: CASSQVLRGEQYF; cdr3_nt: TGCGCCAGCAGCCAAGTACTGAGGGGGGAGCAGTACTTC
d_call: -; clone_size: -; v_call: TRBV27; j_call: TRBJ1-6; cdr3_aa: CASSPVPSPTLHF; cdr3_nt: TGTGCCAGCAGTCCCGTGCCCTCTCCCACCCTCCACTTT
d_call: -; clone_size: -; v_call: TRBV10-3; j_call: TRBJ2-6; cdr3_aa: CAISESEQGAGANVLTF; cdr3_nt: TGTGCCATCAGTGAGTCGGAACAGGGAGCTGGGGCCAACGTCCTGACTTTC
d_call: TRBD1; clone_size: -; v_call: TRBV7-9; j_call: TRBJ1-1; cdr3_aa: CASSPDRGPQVNTEAFF; cdr3_nt: TGTGCCAGCAGCCCAGACAGGGGGCCTCAAGTGAACACTGAAGCTTTCTTT
d_call: -; clone_size: once; v_call: TRBV14; j_call: TRBJ1-2; cdr3_aa: CASSPHQGHYGYTF; cdr3_nt: TGTGCCAGCAGCCCGCATCAGGGGCACTATGGCTACACCTTC
d_call: -; clone_size: -; v_call: TRBV30; j_call: TRBJ1-3; cdr3_aa: CAWSRLPDTGNTIYF; cdr3_nt: TGTGCCTGGAGTCGACTCCCAGACACTGGAAACACCATATATTTT
d_call: -; clone_size: -; v_call: TRBV7-2; j_call: TRBJ2-7; cdr3_aa: CASSSRDRTYEQYF; cdr3_nt: TGTGCCAGCAGCTCCCGAGACAGGACCTACGAGCAGTACTTC
d_call: TRBD1; clone_size: -; v_call: TRBV5-4; j_call: TRBJ2-5; cdr3_aa: CASSFNRGQETQYF; cdr3_nt: TGTGCCAGCAGCTTTAACAGGGGCCAAGAGACCCAGTACTTC
d_call: TRBD2; clone_size: -; v_call: TRBV5-1; j_call: TRBJ2-7; cdr3_aa: CASSLPLGLAVEQYF; cdr3_nt: TGCGCCAGCAGCTTGCCCTTGGGACTAGCGGTCGAGCAGTACTTC
d_call: -; clone_size: -; v_call: TRBV10-3; j_call: TRBJ1-2; cdr3_aa: CAISDAGGYTF; cdr3_nt: TGTGCCATCAGTGACGCAGGGGGCTACACCTTC
d_call: -; clone_size: -; v_call: TRBV6-6; j_call: TRBJ1-2; cdr3_aa: CASCPQDSGYTF; cdr3_nt: TGTGCCAGCTGTCCACAGGATAGTGGCTACACCTTC
d_call: TRBD1; clone_size: -; v_call: TRBV29-1; j_call: TRBJ2-3; cdr3_aa: CSVTTFSRGLITDTQYF; cdr3_nt: TGCAGCGTTACAACCTTCTCTAGGGGGCTTATTACAGATACGCAGTATTTT
d_call: TRBD2; clone_size: -; v_call: TRBV4-3; j_call: TRBJ2-7; cdr3_aa: CASSQVRTSGSWEQYF; cdr3_nt: TGCGCCAGCAGCCAAGTCCGGACTAGCGGGAGTTGGGAGCAGTACTTC
d_call: TRBD1; clone_size: -; v_call: TRBV5-6; j_call: TRBJ2-2; cdr3_aa: CASSLVDRVRTGELFF; cdr3_nt: TGTGCCAGCAGCTTGGTTGACAGGGTGAGAACCGGGGAGCTGTTTTTT
d_call: -; clone_size: -; v_call: TRBV6-1; j_call: TRBJ1-2; cdr3_aa: CASSIRGGGYTF; cdr3_nt: TGTGCCAGCAGCATAAGGGGGGGCGGCTACACCTTC
d_call: -; clone_size: -; v_call: TRBV12-5; j_call: TRBJ1-5; cdr3_aa: CASAVGQYNQPQHF; cdr3_nt: TGTGCTAGTGCTGTTGGACAGTACAATCAGCCCCAGCATTTT
d_call: -; clone_size: once; v_call: TRBV4-1; j_call: TRBJ2-2; cdr3_aa: CASSQAQGTGELFF; cdr3_nt: TGCGCCAGCAGCCAGGCACAGGGAACCGGGGAGCTGTTTTTT
d_call: -; clone_size: -; v_call: TRBV5-1; j_call: TRBJ2-7; cdr3_aa: CASSPDISYEQYF; cdr3_nt: TGCGCCAGCAGCCCGGACATTTCCTACGAGCAGTACTTC
d_call: TRBD1; clone_size: -; v_call: TRBV10-3; j_call: TRBJ1-1; cdr3_aa: CAISERGQGAGEAFF; cdr3_nt: TGTGCCATCAGTGAGCGGGGACAGGGGGCGGGTGAAGCTTTCTTT
d_call: -; clone_size: -; v_call: TRBV5-1; j_call: TRBJ2-7; cdr3_aa: CASSLGAGGSGYEQYF; cdr3_nt: TGCGCCAGCAGCTTGGGCGCGGGCGGTTCGGGGTACGAGCAGTACTTC
d_call: -; clone_size: -; v_call: TRBV4-2; j_call: TRBJ1-6; cdr3_aa: CASSQEGHNVVASPLHF; cdr3_nt: TGTGCCAGCAGCCAAGAAGGACACAACGTAGTCGCCTCACCCCTCCACTTT
d_call: -; clone_size: -; v_call: TRBV11-2; j_call: TRBJ2-3; cdr3_aa: CASSLEAGPSHTQYF; cdr3_nt: TGTGCCAGCAGCTTAGAAGCGGGCCCCTCGCATACGCAGTATTTT
d_call: TRBD2; clone_size: -; v_call: TRBV4-2; j_call: TRBJ2-3; cdr3_aa: CASSSTGGAEDTQYF; cdr3_nt: TGTGCCAGCAGCTCCACGGGGGGGGCAGAAGATACGCAGTATTTT
d_call: -; clone_size: -; v_call: TRBV7-2; j_call: TRBJ2-7; cdr3_aa: CASSWTGGGGRPYEQYF; cdr3_nt: TGTGCCAGCAGCTGGACCGGAGGGGGGGGCCGGCCCTACGAGCAGTACTTC
d_call: -; clone_size: -; v_call: TRBV18; j_call: TRBJ1-6; cdr3_aa: CASSPPARGNSPLHF; cdr3_nt: TGTGCCAGCTCACCACCGGCCAGGGGTAATTCACCCCTCCACTTT
d_call: -; clone_size: once; v_call: TRBV5-1; j_call: TRBJ1-5; cdr3_aa: CASSLEGAANQPQHF; cdr3_nt: TGCGCCAGCAGCTTGGAAGGGGCCGCCAATCAGCCCCAGCATTTT
d_call: -; clone_size: once; v_call: TRBV12-5; j_call: TRBJ2-2; cdr3_aa: CASTPRGEVTGELFF; cdr3_nt: TGTGCTAGTACCCCTAGGGGAGAGGTCACCGGGGAGCTGTTTTTT
d_call: -; clone_size: few; v_call: TRBV7-2; j_call: TRBJ2-7; cdr3_aa: CASSFSQASYEQYF; cdr3_nt: TGTGCCAGCAGCTTTTCCCAGGCGAGCTACGAGCAGTACTTC
d_call: -; clone_size: -; v_call: TRBV30; j_call: TRBJ1-2; cdr3_aa: CAWSASGTQGGYTF; cdr3_nt: TGTGCCTGGAGCGCTAGCGGGACCCAGGGGGGCTACACCTTC
d_call: TRBD2; clone_size: few; v_call: TRBV9; j_call: TRBJ2-3; cdr3_aa: CASSALSGSIADTQYF; cdr3_nt: TGTGCCAGCAGCGCACTGAGCGGGAGCATTGCAGATACGCAGTATTTT
d_call: -; clone_size: -; v_call: TRBV18; j_call: TRBJ1-1; cdr3_aa: CASSPGGRTEAFF; cdr3_nt: TGTGCCAGCTCACCGGGGGGTCGCACTGAAGCTTTCTTT
d_call: TRBD1; clone_size: -; v_call: TRBV5-6; j_call: TRBJ1-1; cdr3_aa: CASSEGATAFF; cdr3_nt: TGTGCCAGCAGCGAGGGGGCGACAGCTTTCTTT
d_call: -; clone_size: -; v_call: TRBV20-1; j_call: TRBJ2-3; cdr3_aa: CSAFPTDTQYF; cdr3_nt: TGCAGTGCCTTCCCCACAGATACGCAGTATTTT
d_call: -; clone_size: -; v_call: TRBV9; j_call: TRBJ1-2; cdr3_aa: CASSVLQGSPPGGYTF; cdr3_nt: TGTGCCAGCAGCGTATTACAGGGATCACCTCCCGGTGGCTACACCTTC
d_call: TRBD2; clone_size: -; v_call: TRBV7-2; j_call: TRBJ2-3; cdr3_aa: CASSLTGGGADTQYF; cdr3_nt: TGTGCCAGCAGCTTAACCGGCGGGGGGGCAGATACGCAGTATTTT
d_call: -; clone_size: few; v_call: TRBV5-1; j_call: TRBJ1-2; cdr3_aa: CASSLEGANYGYTF; cdr3_nt: TGCGCCAGCAGCTTGGAAGGGGCTAACTATGGCTACACCTTC
d_call: -; clone_size: -; v_call: TRBV28; j_call: TRBJ1-1; cdr3_aa: CASTQQAWGGAFF; cdr3_nt: TGTGCCAGCACCCAACAGGCCTGGGGCGGAGCTTTCTTT
d_call: TRBD1; clone_size: -; v_call: TRBV28; j_call: TRBJ1-2; cdr3_aa: CASSSRTGYGYTF; cdr3_nt: TGTGCCAGCAGTTCTCGGACAGGCTATGGCTACACCTTC
d_call: -; clone_size: few; v_call: TRBV10-3; j_call: TRBJ2-1; cdr3_aa: CAISESSDSGPYNEQFF; cdr3_nt: TGTGCCATCAGTGAGTCCAGCGATAGCGGCCCCTACAATGAGCAGTTCTTC
d_call: -; clone_size: few; v_call: TRBV9; j_call: TRBJ2-3; cdr3_aa: CASSGRGEGRTDTQYF; cdr3_nt: TGTGCCAGCAGCGGCAGGGGGGAGGGCCGCACAGATACGCAGTATTTT